This TCR beta chain was identified in a study of CXCR3-negative and CXCR3-positive naive CD8 T cells. Findings and limits, study-wide: Naive CXCR3-positive cells had TRB CDR3s more hydrophobic than those of CXCR3-negative naive cells.

The authors prepared UMI-labeled TRB cDNA libraries by 5' RACE. TCRdb reprocessed the 5' RACE reads and keeps a single row for each CDR3 protein, giving no DNA. The listing contains approximately 98,000 distinct CDR3 sequences. This CDR3 spans 13 amino acids. Germline CDR1 reads DFQATT; CDR2 reads SNEGSKA (reference sequence). Details on this clonotype: No antigen is known for it.

Sequenced: naive CXCR3+ CD8+ T cells from blood. Subset here: CD45RO-CCR7+CD27+CD95- naive CD8+ T cells expressing CXCR3 (TNR3+). This TCR derives from a human donor in good health. Some clones in this sample may be carry-over from other donors' samples. The gene calls are TRBV20-1 and TRBJ2-7; with no DNA, the TCRdb D assignment of TRBD1 cannot be verified. The CDR3 here is CSASGSSVYEQYF.